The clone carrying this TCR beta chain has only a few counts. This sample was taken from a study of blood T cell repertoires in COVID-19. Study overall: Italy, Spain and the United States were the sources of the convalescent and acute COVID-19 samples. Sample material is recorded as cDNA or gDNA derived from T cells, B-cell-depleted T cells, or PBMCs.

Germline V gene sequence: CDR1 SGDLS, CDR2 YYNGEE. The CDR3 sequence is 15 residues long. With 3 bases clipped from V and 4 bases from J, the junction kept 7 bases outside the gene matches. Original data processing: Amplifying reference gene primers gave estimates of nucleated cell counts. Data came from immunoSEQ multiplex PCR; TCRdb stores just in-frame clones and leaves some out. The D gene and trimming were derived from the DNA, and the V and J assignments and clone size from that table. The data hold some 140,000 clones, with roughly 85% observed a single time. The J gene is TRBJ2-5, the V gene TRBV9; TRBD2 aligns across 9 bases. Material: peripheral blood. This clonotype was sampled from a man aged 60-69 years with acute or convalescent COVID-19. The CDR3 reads CASSGSGSAGETQYF. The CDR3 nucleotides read TGTGCCAGCAGCGGTAGCGGGAGTGCTGGAGAGACCCAGTACTTC.